This T cell receptor (beta chain) originates from a study of control samples from healthy donors and cancer patients. Here immunoSEQ multiplex PCR was the method, and the copy in TCRdb shows in-frame clones only, minus some. The sample has under 200,000 clones, around 93% seen once. Germline CDR1 MNHNS, CDR2 SASEGT. J gave up 4 bases and V 3 bases, and 5 bases lay outside the gene matches. The CDR3 covers 14 residues. The receptor comes from a woman aged 60 to 75 in good health. Sequenced: blood. The V and J genes are TRBV6-1 and TRBJ1-2, with 7 positions matching TRBD1. The CDR3 nucleotides read TGTGCCAGCAGTGACAGGGGGAAGGTCTATGGCTACACCTTC. Its protein is CASSDRGKVYGYTF.